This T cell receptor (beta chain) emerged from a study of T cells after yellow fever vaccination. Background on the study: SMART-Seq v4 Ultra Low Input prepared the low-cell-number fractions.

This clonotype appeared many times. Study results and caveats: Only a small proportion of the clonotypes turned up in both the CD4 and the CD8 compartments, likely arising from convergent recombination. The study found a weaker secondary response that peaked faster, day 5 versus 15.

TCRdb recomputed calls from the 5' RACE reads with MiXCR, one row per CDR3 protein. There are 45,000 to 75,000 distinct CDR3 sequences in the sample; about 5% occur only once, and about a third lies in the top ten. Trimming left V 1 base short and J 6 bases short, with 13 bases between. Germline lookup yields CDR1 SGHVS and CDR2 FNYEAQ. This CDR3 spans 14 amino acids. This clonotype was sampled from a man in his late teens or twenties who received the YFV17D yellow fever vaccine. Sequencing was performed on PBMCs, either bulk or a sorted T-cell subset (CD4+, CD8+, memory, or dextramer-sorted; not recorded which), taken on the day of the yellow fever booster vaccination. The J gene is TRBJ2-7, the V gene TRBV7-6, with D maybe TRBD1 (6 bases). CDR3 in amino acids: CASSLGVEGGEQYF. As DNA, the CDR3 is TGTGCCAGCAGCTTAGGAGTAGAAGGGGGCGAGCAGTACTTC.